The source of this T cell receptor beta chain is a study of shared clonotypes between healthy human individuals. Data came from immunoSEQ multiplex PCR; TCRdb stores just in-frame clones and leaves some out. There are around 610,000 clones in the sample; approximately 96% occur only once, and roughly 0.12% lies in the top ten. Germline V lookup: CDR1 MNHEY, CDR2 SMNVEV (reference sequence). The CDR3 length is 14 residues. Trimming removed 7 bases at V and 6 bases at J, with 16 bases between. The naive CD8 population came from CD45RO-negative cells selected for CCR7, without terminally differentiated effector memory CD45RA+ cells.

The rearrangement links TRBV27 to TRBJ2-1; D gene uncertain. The clonotype originates from a woman in her twenties or thirties in good health. Sequenced: naive CD8+ T cells sorted from blood. As DNA, the CDR3 is TGTGCCAGCACCCCAGGAGCCCCCCTCAATGAGCAGTTCTTC. Encoded protein: CASTPGAPLNEQFF.